These 8 T cell receptor beta chains originate from one sample sequenced in a study of cytomegalovirus exposure and HLA in healthy donors (TCRdb year 2017). The library was produced with the immunoSEQ multiplex PCR assay. The multiplex PCR relied on a mix of 60 forward primers for TCR Vbeta segments and 13 reverse primers for TCR Jbeta segments. The table comes from immuneACCESS by way of TCRdb, which keeps in-frame sequences with V and J called. Part of the clones is missing from these tables; in studies checked, under half for an unresolved V gene and the rest for unknown reasons. A total of 85,000 to 100,000 clones appear in this sample, 60% to 80% of them only once. 3% to 3.5% of the sample lies in the top ten. Sequenced: PBMCs. The origin of the receptors is a man between 40 and 49 years old in good health and CMV-seronegative.

This chain joins TRBV5-1 and TRBJ1-2; 7 bases fit TRBD1. In germline, CDR1 is SGHRS, CDR2 YFSETQ. V dropped 0 bases and J dropped 14; count of bases not matched to a gene: 10. CDR3 length: 13 amino acids. The CDR3 bases are TGCGCCAGCAGCTTGGAAGTAGGGCAGGGGGGTACCTTC. This gives the protein CASSLEVGQGGTF.

This CDR3 reads CASSELAGGPRETQYF. Written as DNA, the CDR3 is TGTGCCAGCAGTGAGTTAGCGGGAGGGCCAAGGGAGACCCAGTACTTC. The chain carries TRBV25-1 and TRBJ2-5, with TRBD2 matching 11 bases. Germline V gene sequence: CDR1 MGHDK, CDR2 SYGVNS. V trimming: 3 bases; J trimming: 5 bases; junction bases outside the gene matches: 8. CDR3 size: 16 residues.

The chain couples TRBV27 to TRBJ2-7, with 11 nucleotides matching TRBD2. CDR1 MNHEY and CDR2 SMNVEV come from the germline V gene (reference sequence). V was clipped by 7 bases and J by 2 bases; unmatched bases: 19. This CDR3 is 19 amino acids long. CDR3 sequence (DNA): TGTGCCAGCATCAACCGAGGGCTAGCGGGAGGTGGGGTTCCCTACGAGCAGTACTTC. It codes for CASINRGLAGGGVPYEQYF.

This clone showed up just once. V is TRBV18 and J is TRBJ1-1, with 7 nucleotides matching TRBD1. The CDR3 length is 14 residues. CDR1 and CDR2 (germline): KGHSH, LQKENI. V trimming: 4 bases; J trimming: 5 bases; junction bases outside the gene matches: 7. The CDR3: CASSLQGSGTEAFF. In DNA form, the CDR3 reads TGTGCCAGCTCACTACAGGGGTCGGGGACTGAAGCTTTCTTT. Supplemented by reference TRBV18 and TRBJ1-1, the full variable domain reads NAGVMQNPRHLVRRRGQEARLRCSPMKGHSHVYWYRQLPEEGLKFMVYLQKENIIDESGMPKERFSAEFPKEGPSILRIQQVVRGDSAAYFCASSLQGSGTEAFFGQGTRLTVV.

With respect to this clone: The same CDR3 arises from other DNA sequences in this sample as well. CDR3 nucleotide sequence: TGTGCCAGCAGCGTAGGAGCGGGGGGGTACAATGAGCAGTTCTTC. It is translated as CASSVGAGGYNEQFF. The rearrangement links TRBV9 to TRBJ2-1, with TRBD2 identical over 10 bases. Germline V gene sequence: CDR1 SGDLS, CDR2 YYNGEE. The V gene end was trimmed by 0 bases and the J gene end by 4 bases; junction bases not matched to a gene: 1. This CDR3 has 15 amino acids.

Turning to this clone: This sample also contains other DNA sequences that code for the same CDR3. This rearrangement joins TRBV6-4 to TRBJ2-1, with 11 bases aligning to TRBD2. The CDR3 has 15 amino acids. Germline V gene sequence: CDR1 MRHNA, CDR2 SNTAGT. J gave up 6 bases and V 0 bases, and 1 base lay outside the gene matches. CDR3 sequence reads: CASSDSSGGANEQFF. The CDR3 bases are TGTGCCAGCAGTGACTCTAGCGGGGGGGCCAATGAGCAGTTCTTC.

The gene calls are TRBV28 and TRBJ1-1; D is uncertain. This CDR3 comprises 16 residues. Trimming took off 2 bases at V and 2 bases at J, with 15 bases between the two ends. Germline CDR1 is MDHEN and CDR2 is SYDVKM. The CDR3 coding sequence is TGTGCCAGCAGTTTAGCCACATCTGCGGTCAACACTGAAGCTTTCTTT. Translating gives CASSLATSAVNTEAFF. Full variable domain (remainder filled in from reference TRBV28 and TRBJ1-1): DVKVTQSSRYLVKRTGEKVFLECVQDMDHENMFWYRQDPGLGLRLIYFSYDVKMKEKGDIPEGYSVSREKKERFSLILESASTNQTSMYLCASSLATSAVNTEAFFGQGTRLTVV.

This clone has only a few counts. The rearrangement links TRBV9 to TRBJ1-1; weak D call: TRBD1 (6 bases). This CDR3 contains 15 residues. Germline V gene data show CDR1 as SGDLS and CDR2 as YYNGEE. V gave up 4 bases and J gave up 2 bases, with 15 bases separating them. CDR3 sequence reads: CASSTQRTANTEAFF. In DNA form, the CDR3 reads TGTGCCAGCAGCACCCAACGGACAGCAAACACTGAAGCTTTCTTT.